The T cell receptor beta chain under discussion was sequenced for a study of OX40 agonist ivuxolimab in advanced cancers. About the study: Dose-escalation patients suffered from hepatocellular carcinoma, melanoma, renal cell or head and neck cancer. Points from the study as a whole: Patients with a partial response at 0.1-3.0 mg/kg had among the lowest clonal expansion. Clonal expansion was seen in CD4+ and CD8+ blood T cells by week 6 at 0.1 to 3.0 mg/kg.

Sampling times: baseline, cycle 4 day 1, cycle 7 day 1. About this clone: Its cognate antigen is unknown.

This CDR3 has 16 amino acids. CDR1 and CDR2 (germline): MDHEN, SYDVKM. Trimming stripped 6 bases from V and 3 bases from J, with 19 bases between. TCRdb's table, derived via immunoSEQ multiplex PCR, lists solely in-frame clones and lacks some. The table lists about 50,000 clones, about 93% of them singletons, with 18% in the top ten. The clonotype was recovered from an adult with an advanced solid tumor such as melanoma, head and neck, liver or kidney cancer. Sample: CD4+ or CD8+ T cells sorted from blood, taken in a trial of the OX40 agonist ivuxolimab. The chain carries TRBV28 and TRBJ2-3; TRBD2 might be the D (5 bases). The CDR3 DNA reads TGTGCCAGCAGAACTGACGTAAGCGGACGTACAGATACGCAGTATTTT. This translates into CASRTDVSGRTDTQYF.